Below are 15 T cell receptor beta chains sequenced from a single sample in a study of T cell changes during pregnancy in multiple sclerosis. Measured with immunoSEQ multiplex PCR; TCRdb has only the in-frame clones, and not every one. The repertoire holds some 63,000 clones, with 75% to 95% as singletons. The sample was peripheral blood, taken before pregnancy. The receptors come from a female donor with multiple sclerosis, enrolled in a pregnancy study.

The chain recombines TRBV25-1 with TRBJ2-7, with D unclear. Trimming removed 3 bases from V and 3 bases from J, with 6 bases in between. Germline V gene data show CDR1 as MGHDK and CDR2 as SYGVNS. CDR3 length equals 12 residues. The chain's CDR3 is CASSESVYEQYF. CDR3 in DNA: TGTGCCAGCAGTGAGTCGGTCTACGAGCAGTACTTC.

V gene TRBV4-2 combines with J gene TRBJ2-5; D perhaps matches TRBD2 (6 bases). V lost 0 bases and J lost 5, with 10 bases in between. The CDR3 contains 14 residues. Looked up from germline, CDR1 is LGHNA and CDR2 is YNFKEQ. The DNA for the CDR3 is TGTGCCAGCAGCCAAGACTCTAGCGCGGAGACCCAGTACTTC. Translating gives CASSQDSSAETQYF.

V is TRBV7-7 and J is TRBJ2-5; maybe TRBD2 (7 bases). The CDR3 covers 14 residues. Germline V lookup: CDR1 SSHAT, CDR2 FNYEAQ (reference sequence). Deletions cut 5 bases from V and 5 bases from J, with 15 bases between. For the CDR3, the DNA is TGTGCCAGCAGCCCCCGGGGGGCCAGGGAGACCCAGTACTTC. Protein product: CASSPRGARETQYF.

V is TRBV6-5 and J is TRBJ1-1; 7 nucleotides match TRBD1. Per the germline V gene, CDR1 is MNHEY and CDR2 is SVGAGI. V shed 0 bases, J shed 7 bases, and the junction held 8 bases outside the gene matches. The CDR3 loop spans 15 amino acids. CDR3: CASSYSVEGAGEAFF. The CDR3 DNA reads TGTGCCAGCAGTTACTCAGTCGAGGGGGCCGGTGAAGCTTTCTTT.

The chain couples TRBV13 to TRBJ2-2, with D perhaps matching TRBD1 (7 bases). CDR3 length equals 16 residues. CDR1 PRHDT and CDR2 FYEKMQ come from the germline V gene (reference sequence). V lost 5 bases and J lost 2, with 15 bases in between. As DNA, the CDR3 is TGTGCCAGCAGCCAGGCGGGACAGAGAAACACCGGGGAGCTGTTTTTT. Translation gives CASSQAGQRNTGELFF.

This clone was seen only once. The chain couples TRBV6-5 to TRBJ1-6; D unresolved. Trimming stripped 6 bases from V and 0 bases from J, with 9 bases between. The CDR3 has 15 residues. Germline values: CDR1 MNHEY, CDR2 SVGAGI. The CDR3 is CASRAGSSYNSPLHF. The CDR3 DNA sequence: TGTGCCAGCAGGGCCGGGAGCTCCTATAATTCACCCCTCCACTTT.

The chain recombines TRBV11-2 with TRBJ1-2; D remains unclear. This CDR3 is built from 13 residues. V was cut by 1 base and J by 4 bases, with 7 bases left in between. Germline loops: CDR1 SGHAT, CDR2 FQNNGV. The CDR3: CASSLGSRYGYTF. The DNA of the CDR3 is TGTGCCAGCAGCTTAGGTTCCCGCTATGGCTACACCTTC.

The genes are TRBV9 and TRBJ1-2; the match to TRBD1 covers 7 bases. From germline, CDR1 is SGDLS and CDR2 YYNGEE. V lost 3 bases and J lost 0; bases outside the gene matches: 5. The CDR3 has 15 residues. The CDR3 loop is CASSGGTASNYGYTF. The CDR3 bases are TGTGCCAGCAGCGGCGGGACAGCCTCTAACTATGGCTACACCTTC.

The V gene is TRBV6-6, the J gene TRBJ1-5; the D gene is possibly TRBD1 (6 bases). The CDR3 is 16 amino acids. Germline V gene data show CDR1 as MNHNY and CDR2 as SVGAGI (reference sequence). With 0 bases removed from V and 6 bases from J, the gap between germline ends came to 15 bases. The CDR3 loop is CASSYSRGGESQPQHF. The CDR3 region has the DNA TGTGCCAGCAGTTACTCGAGGGGGGGCGAGAGTCAGCCCCAGCATTTT.

This rearrangement joins TRBV6-5 to TRBJ1-4, with D perhaps TRBD1 (6 bases). This CDR3 has 15 amino acids. Germline lookup yields CDR1 MNHEY and CDR2 SVGAGI. V lost 2 bases to trimming and J lost 4 bases, with 11 bases between them. The chain's CDR3 is CASSYGRGHNEKLFF. The CDR3 DNA follows: TGTGCCAGCAGTTACGGCAGGGGACATAATGAAAAACTGTTTTTT.

The rearrangement links TRBV5-4 to TRBJ1-3; D perhaps matches TRBD1 (5 bases). The ends were cut back, 2 bases at V and 4 bases at J, with 7 bases in the middle. Per germline, CDR1 SGHNT and CDR2 YYREEE (reference sequence). This CDR3 contains 13 residues. CDR3 nucleotides: TGTGCCAGCAGCTTCCAGGGAGGAAACACCATATATTTT. It translates to CASSFQGGNTIYF.

The rearrangement uses TRBV7-9 and TRBJ2-5; 8 bases are shared with TRBD2. With V trimmed by 5 bases and J by 7 bases, 12 bases remained unmatched. This CDR3 contains 15 residues. Per the germline V gene, CDR1 is SEHNR and CDR2 is FQNEAQ (reference sequence). CDR3 residues: CASSLGLAGWGTQYF. In DNA, the CDR3 is TGTGCCAGCAGCCTCGGACTAGCCGGATGGGGGACCCAGTACTTC.

V usage is TRBV9 and J usage is TRBJ2-1; 7 positions match TRBD1. The CDR3 covers 20 residues. Germline lookup yields CDR1 SGDLS and CDR2 YYNGEE. Trimming cost V 3 bases and J 0 bases; bases outside gene matches: 18. CDR3 nucleotides: TGTGCCAGCAGCGCCAAAAGACAGGGATTGACCTCGGGCTCCTACAATGAGCAGTTCTTC. Translation gives CASSAKRQGLTSGSYNEQFF.

The chain recombines TRBV14 with TRBJ1-1; D not certain. V lost 6 bases to trimming and J lost 6 bases, with 8 bases between them. Germline lookup yields CDR1 SGHDN and CDR2 FVKESK. CDR3 length: 11 amino acids. The CDR3 loop reads CASSSYAEAFF. CDR3 DNA sequence: TGTGCCAGCAGTTCGTATGCTGAAGCTTTCTTT.

V gene TRBV10-2 combines with J gene TRBJ1-6, with D unclear. The length of the CDR3 is 14 residues. Per germline, CDR1 WSHSY and CDR2 SAAADI. Trimming took 6 bases from V and 6 from J, leaving 12 bases between them. The CDR3 DNA follows: TGCGCCAGCAGGCTAGACGTGGGTAATTCACCCCTCCACTTT. Amino acid sequence: CASRLDVGNSPLHF.